This note documents a single T cell receptor (delta chain) sequence. This clone was counted ten times or more. What this receptor recognizes is not known. TCRdb pairs this DNA with a much larger clone's protein that differs at residue 22, likely a read error; the protein shown was translated from the DNA. This sample also contains other DNA sequences that code for the same CDR3. CDR1 and CDR2, looked up from the germline V gene, are TSESDYY and QEAYKQQN. The CDR3 starts with the cysteine, ends with the phenylalanine, and has 23 residues. Only the CDR3 DNA stays, 69 bases, in frame from base 1. For bulk TCR repertoire analysis, Vgamma9/Vdelta2+ and Vdelta2-negative gammadelta T cell populations were flow-sorted out of peripheral blood mononuclear cells. The protocol used for the library was multiplex PCR. The sequencer listed for this sample is Illumina MiSeq. From each sorted gammadelta T cell sample, both TCR gamma (TRG) and TCR delta (TRD) chains were sequenced. In the authors' own workflow: The repertoire analyses drew on clonotype tree plots, the accumulated frequency of the top 20 clonotypes, and diversity index (DI) and D75 metrics. Via CATT, TCRdb reprocessed the public reads, and rows with identical DNA were then joined. TCRdb, not the original authors, processed these V and J calls. The sample data list around 50,000 delta-chain clones, and roughly 1.9% of these were observed just once. Approximately 24% of the sample belongs to the ten largest clones.

The record originates from a study of γδ T cells in repeated Plasmodium falciparum infection (dated by TCRdb to about 2021). In the study overall: The natural-infection arm enrolled Malian children exposed to intense seasonal malaria transmission, compared against age and gender matched Australian children. Malian gammadelta TCR repertoires were analysed cross-sectionally during no-transmission periods and were analysed longitudinally across acute febrile malaria episodes. Samples from controlled-infection subjects were taken at baseline, right before selected infections, and 21 days after each infection. Using both natural infection in Mali and controlled human malaria infection, the study looked at the way repeated Plasmodium falciparum infection shapes the human gammadelta T cell repertoire. Roughly 5 malaria-naive U.S. adults underwent four controlled human malaria infections by bites from P. falciparum NF54-infected Anopheles stephensi mosquitoes over approximately 600 days. Study-wide findings and limitations: Generalizability was limited because the Malian cohort was drawn from a small rural village of predominantly one ethnic group. A highly stable polyclonal repertoire over time and infection, with many inter-individual overlapping TCRgamma sequences, was shown by Vgamma9/Vdelta2+ TCR repertoires. Waves of new clonotype selection in Vdelta2-negative, largely Vdelta1+, gammadelta TCR repertoires appeared to be driven by repeated controlled infections. Analysis of inter-individual variability in gammadelta T cell responses was limited by the small size of the controlled-infection cohort. Compared with Australian children, Malian children appeared to have Vdelta2-negative gammadelta TCR repertoires that were more clonally expanded, less diverse and less shared.

The material sequenced was gamma-delta T cells from blood. Recombination linked TRAV38-2/DV8 to TRDJ1; a stretch of 8 junction bases matches TRDD3. The sequence came from a pool of human donors (malaria-infected and uninfected, not separated). The CDR3: CAYRSRRPQTARGYTEYTDKLTF. The bases read TGTGCTTATAGGAGCCGCCGACCCCAAACCGCCCGGGGATACACCGAGTACACCGATAAACTCACCTTT.